One sample yielded the 22 T cell receptor beta chains listed below, sequenced in a study of T cell responses to AZD1222 COVID-19 vaccine. The protocol was immunoSEQ multiplex PCR, while the TCRdb copy is restricted to in-frame clones and leaves out a portion. The sample lists 100,000 to 150,000 clones; 88% were seen once. This sample comprised peripheral blood, obtained on day 0 of AZD1222 vaccination. Receptors originate from an adult in good health.

The V gene is TRBV6-2 or TRBV6-3, the J gene TRBJ1-1; D is undetermined. The germline V and J ends were trimmed by 5 bases and 10 bases, with 14 bases remaining between them. CDR1 MNHEY and CDR2 SVGEGT come from the germline V gene. The CDR3 loop spans 12 amino acids. CDR3 DNA sequence: TGTGCCAGCAGTACCGGGGTTCTGGGAGCTTTCTTT. Protein sequence: CASSTGVLGAFF.

This clone was seen a single time. The chain recombines TRBV11-2 with TRBJ1-2; D is undetermined. CDR1 is SGHAT, CDR2 FQNNGV, per germline. The CDR3 contains 13 residues. V lost 5 bases, J lost 9 bases, and 16 bases lay in between. As DNA, the CDR3 is TGTGCCAGCAGCATTCGTCTCACGGATCGCTACACCTTC. Protein sequence: CASSIRLTDRYTF. Full variable domain (rest looked up from reference TRBV11-2 and TRBJ1-2): EAGVAQSPRYKIIEKRQSVAFWCNPISGHATLYWYQQILGQGPKLLIQFQNNGVVDDSQLPKDRFSAERLKGVDSTLKIQPAKLEDSAVYLCASSIRLTDRYTFGSGTRLTVV.

The genes are TRBV3-1 (or the pseudogene TRBV3-2) and TRBJ2-5; D call uncertain. V dropped 6 bases and J dropped 2 bases, with 13 bases sitting between them. The CDR3 loop spans 14 amino acids. Germline loops: CDR1 LGHDT, CDR2 YNNKEL (reference sequence). The chain's CDR3 is CASRKNDVQETQYF. The CDR3 DNA reads TGTGCCAGCAGAAAAAACGACGTACAAGAGACCCAGTACTTC.

V and J are TRBV6-5 and TRBJ2-7, with 8 bases fitting TRBD1. This CDR3 is built from 16 residues. V trimming: 2 bases; J trimming: 3 bases; junction bases outside the gene matches: 9. Per germline, CDR1 MNHEY and CDR2 SVGAGI. The CDR3 DNA sequence: TGTGCCAGCAGTTACCTTCCCGACAGGGGCCTCTACGAGCAGTACTTC. It is translated as CASSYLPDRGLYEQYF.

This chain uses TRBV5-1 with TRBJ2-3, with TRBD1 matching 10 bases. Germline V gene data show CDR1 as SGHRS and CDR2 as YFSETQ. The CDR3 is 16 residues long. V shed 4 bases, J shed 3 bases, and the junction held 8 bases outside the gene matches. The CDR3, as DNA: TGCGCCAGCAGCCCGGGACAGGGGAACCCTACAGATACGCAGTATTTT. Residues: CASSPGQGNPTDTQYF.

The gene calls are TRBV7-9 and TRBJ2-5; D gene ambiguous. CDR3 size: 12 residues. From germline, CDR1 is SEHNR and CDR2 FQNEAQ (reference sequence). V lost 0 bases and J 4 bases, leaving 3 bases between the germline ends. The CDR3 region has the DNA TGTGCCAGCAGCTTAGCGCGAGAGACCCAGTACTTC. This codes for CASSLARETQYF.

The rearrangement joins TRBV19 to TRBJ1-5; no reliable D call. Trimming took 3 bases from V and 5 from J, leaving 8 bases between them. The germline CDR1 and CDR2 sequences are LNHDA and SQIVND (reference sequence). The CDR3 is made up of 13 amino acids. This CDR3 is CASSIEEYQPQHF. CDR3 DNA: TGTGCCAGTAGTATTGAGGAATATCAGCCCCAGCATTTT. Complete variable domain (other parts from reference TRBV19 and TRBJ1-5): DGGITQSPKYLFRKEGQNVTLSCEQNLNHDAMYWYRQDPGQGLRLIYYSQIVNDFQKGDIAEGYSVSREKKESFPLTVTSAQKNPTAFYLCASSIEEYQPQHFGDGTRLSIL.

This chain joins TRBV5-4 and TRBJ2-5; no reliable D call. The CDR3 extends over 11 amino acids. V shed 5 bases and J shed 2 bases, with 4 bases lying between them. CDR1 is SGHNT and CDR2 is YYREEE in the germline V gene (reference sequence). DNA for the CDR3: TGTGCCAGCAGTCAACAAGAGACCCAGTACTTC. This encodes CASSQQETQYF.

This clone was recorded once. This sequence joins TRBV7-2 and TRBJ1-1; weak D call: TRBD1 (5 bases). Trimming cost V 3 bases and J 1 base, with 15 bases left between them. This CDR3 spans 16 amino acids. Germline V lookup: CDR1 SGHTA, CDR2 FQGNSA. The CDR3 spells CASSFSRGIRNTEAFF. CDR3 nucleotide sequence: TGTGCCAGCAGCTTTTCTCGGGGGATCCGGAACACTGAAGCTTTCTTT.

The genes are TRBV5-1 and TRBJ2-1; 10 positions agree with TRBD2. With V trimmed by 0 bases and J by 6 bases, 6 bases remained unmatched. CDR3 size: 16 residues. CDR1 and CDR2 (germline): SGHRS, YFSETQ. CDR3: CASSLVALAGANEQFF. In DNA form, the CDR3 reads TGCGCCAGCAGCTTGGTAGCGCTAGCGGGAGCCAATGAGCAGTTCTTC.

The chain recombines TRBV23-1 with TRBJ1-5; no clear D gene. TRBV23-1 is assigned to the ORF class and has an uncertain function. Between the trimmed V and J ends, which lost 2 bases and 6 bases, there was a span of 8 bases. This CDR3 has 13 residues. CDR3 loop: CASSQTPGQPQHF. CDR3 nucleotide sequence: TGCGCCAGCAGTCAAACGCCGGGTCAGCCCCAGCATTTT.

The V call is TRBV5-5, the J call TRBJ1-1; D uncertain. Germline V gives CDR1 SGHKS, CDR2 YYEKEE (reference sequence). Trimming removed 2 bases at V and 1 base at J, with 6 bases between. The CDR3 has 13 amino acids. The CDR3, as DNA: TGTGCCAGCAGCTTTCGGGAGAACACTGAAGCTTTCTTT. This encodes CASSFRENTEAFF.

The rearrangement uses TRBV9 and TRBJ1-2; a weak D match, TRBD1 (5 bases). CDR1 is SGDLS and CDR2 is YYNGEE in the germline V gene. Trimming took 0 bases from V and 10 from J, leaving 10 bases between them. This CDR3 region has 12 residues. The CDR3 protein is CASSVVRGNYTF. The CDR3 bases are TGTGCCAGCAGCGTAGTTAGGGGAAACTACACCTTC.

The V gene is TRBV9, the J gene TRBJ1-4, with D hard to call. Per the germline V gene, CDR1 is SGDLS and CDR2 is YYNGEE. Trimming took 4 bases from V and 0 from J, leaving 13 bases between them. The CDR3 is 16 amino acids. CDR3 region: CASSPRFATTNEKLFF. The CDR3 region has the DNA TGTGCCAGCAGCCCCCGTTTTGCGACAACTAATGAAAAACTGTTTTTT.

The chain has TRBV11-2 and TRBJ2-7; D gene unclear. The CDR3 loop spans 14 amino acids. Germline V CDR1 and CDR2: SGHAT, FQNNGV. Trimming shortened V by 5 bases and J by 0 bases, and 11 bases separated the two germline ends. The CDR3 here is CASSIPVSSYEQYF. Written as DNA, the CDR3 is TGTGCCAGCAGCATACCTGTGAGCTCCTACGAGCAGTACTTC.

CDR3 residues: CAWTANLDRSHYGYTF. CDR3 in DNA: TGTGCCTGGACCGCCAACCTCGACAGGAGTCACTATGGCTACACCTTC. This sequence joins TRBV30 and TRBJ1-2; D may be TRBD1 (6 bases). CDR1 and CDR2 from the germline V gene are GTSNPN and SVGIG (reference sequence). V lost 4 bases and J 3 bases, leaving 21 bases between the germline ends. The CDR3 is 16 amino acids. Combining the CDR3 with reference TRBV30 and TRBJ1-2 gives the whole variable domain SQTIHQWPATLVQPVGSPLSLECTVEGTSNPNLYWYRQAAGRGLQLLFYSVGIGQISSEVPQNLSASRPQDRQFILSSKKLLLSDSGFYLCAWTANLDRSHYGYTFGSGTRLTVV.

V gene TRBV7-3 combines with J gene TRBJ1-2; D not resolved. This CDR3 has 13 amino acids. V lost 5 bases and J 7 bases, leaving 14 bases between the germline ends. Germline V gene lookup returns CDR1 SGHTA and CDR2 FQGTGA. In nucleotides, the CDR3 is TGTGCCAGCAGCCCGGCCCCCCTCTTTGGCTACACCTTC. The encoded protein is CASSPAPLFGYTF.

For the CDR3, the DNA is TGTGCCAGCAGGCCGCCAGTTCACACTGAAGCTTTCTTT. Protein: CASRPPVHTEAFF. V usage is TRBV2 and J usage is TRBJ1-1; D gene ambiguous. The CDR3 is 13 residues long. Germline V CDR1 and CDR2: SNHLY, FYNNEI. The V end lost 6 bases, the J end lost 3 bases, and 11 bases lay between the germline ends.

This clone occurred a few times. V and J are TRBV6-6 and TRBJ2-7, with TRBD1 matching 8 bases. Germline trimming cut 5 bases from V and 5 bases from J; bases unmatched to any gene: 8. This CDR3 is built from 14 residues. Germline CDR1 MNHNY, CDR2 SVGAGI (reference sequence). The CDR3 region is CASSNRDRRHEQYF. The CDR3, as DNA: TGTGCCAGCAGTAACCGGGACAGGCGGCACGAGCAGTACTTC.

The chain combines TRBV28 with TRBJ1-1, with 8 bases fitting TRBD1. The CDR3 contains 14 residues. Germline V gives CDR1 MDHEN, CDR2 SYDVKM. With 6 bases clipped from V and 5 bases from J, the junction kept 8 bases outside the gene matches. The CDR3 spells CASRTGQGGTEAFF. The CDR3 coding sequence is TGTGCCAGCAGGACTGGACAGGGAGGGACTGAAGCTTTCTTT.

The gene calls are TRBV12-3 or TRBV12-4 and TRBJ1-1; no clear D. This CDR3 is 13 amino acids long. The V gene lost 3 bases and the J gene lost 6 bases, with 11 bases spanning the gap. As DNA, the CDR3 is TGTGCCAGCAGTTTTTTAGGGTCGCCTGAAGCTTTCTTT. Translated: CASSFLGSPEAFF.

This chain uses TRBV19 with TRBJ2-7; tentatively, D is TRBD2 (7 bases). The CDR3 sequence is 14 residues long. CDR1 LNHDA and CDR2 SQIVND come from the germline V gene (reference sequence). V lost 8 bases and J 1 base, leaving 15 bases between the germline ends. Written as DNA, the CDR3 is TGTGCCAGTGCGACGGGGGGCAAATCCTACGAGCAGTACTTC. It codes for CASATGGKSYEQYF.